The 21 T cell receptor beta chains in this list originate from one sample, sequenced in a study of OX40 agonist ivuxolimab in advanced cancers. Generated by immunoSEQ multiplex PCR, the TCRdb table keeps only in-frame clones and is missing some. The sample consists of more than 75,000 clones, about 88% of them appearing once. The material sequenced was CD4+ or CD8+ T cells sorted from blood, taken in a trial of the OX40 agonist ivuxolimab. Receptor source: an adult with an advanced solid tumor such as melanoma, head and neck, liver or kidney cancer.

This clone was detected once. The V call is TRBV5-4, the J call TRBJ1-1; D uncertain. This CDR3 comprises 13 residues. Germline CDR1 reads SGHNT; CDR2 reads YYREEE (reference sequence). With 0 bases removed from V and 8 bases from J, the gap between germline ends came to 11 bases. CDR3 in amino acids: CASSLASTSEAFF. In DNA, the CDR3 is TGTGCCAGCAGCTTGGCCTCGACATCGGAAGCTTTCTTT.

The CDR3 spells CASSVAGGASSTDTQYF. The DNA of the CDR3 is TGTGCCAGCAGCGTAGCGGGGGGGGCCTCTAGCACAGATACGCAGTATTTT. This rearrangement joins TRBV9 to TRBJ2-3; 8 bases fit TRBD2. The CDR3 extends over 17 amino acids. CDR1 is SGDLS and CDR2 is YYNGEE in the germline V gene. The J segment lost 0 bases and the V segment lost 0 bases, leaving 6 bases of the junction unmatched.

This chain connects TRBV9 to TRBJ2-5, with D perhaps TRBD1 or TRBD2 (5 bases each). V was shortened by 0 bases and J by 0 bases, with 12 bases between the two germline ends. This CDR3 is built from 16 residues. The germline V gene has CDR1 SGDLS and CDR2 YYNGEE. CDR3 coding DNA: TGTGCCAGCAGCGTAGGAGCCGGGACCCACCAAGAGACCCAGTACTTC. Translated, it gives CASSVGAGTHQETQYF.

This clone has only a few counts. The rearrangement links TRBV10-1 to TRBJ1-2; D unclear. This CDR3 comprises 14 residues. With 6 bases removed from V and 7 bases from J, the gap between germline ends came to 18 bases. Germline lookup yields CDR1 WNHNN and CDR2 SYGVQD (reference sequence). The CDR3 sequence is CASSPSSLPSGYTF. CDR3 nucleotides: TGCGCCAGCAGCCCATCTAGCCTTCCGTCTGGCTACACCTTC.

The chain carries TRBV28 and TRBJ1-3; 7 bases line up with TRBD1. CDR3 length equals 12 residues. Germline values: CDR1 MDHEN, CDR2 SYDVKM. V lost 7 bases and J lost 5; bases outside the gene matches: 2. The CDR3 DNA sequence: TGTGCCAGCAAGGGACAGCGAAACACCATATATTTT. This translates into CASKGQRNTIYF. Full variable domain (remainder filled in from reference TRBV28 and TRBJ1-3): DVKVTQSSRYLVKRTGEKVFLECVQDMDHENMFWYRQDPGLGLRLIYFSYDVKMKEKGDIPEGYSVSREKKERFSLILESASTNQTSMYLCASKGQRNTIYFGEGSWLTVV.

The rearrangement links TRBV6-6 to TRBJ2-4; 8 bases fit TRBD2. The germline V gene encodes CDR1 MNHNY and CDR2 SVGAGI (reference sequence). The CDR3 spans 15 residues. Losses at the gene ends were 7 bases for V and 0 bases for J; bases not matched to a gene: 5. CDR3 sequence reads: CASTGGALAKNIQYF. The DNA for the CDR3 is TGTGCCAGCACGGGGGGGGCCCTAGCCAAAAACATTCAGTACTTC.

The chain has TRBV7-6 and TRBJ1-4; tentative D call: TRBD1 (5 bases). V was cut by 1 base and J by 3 bases, with 6 bases left in between. This CDR3 is built from 14 residues. CDR1 and CDR2 (germline): SGHVS, FNYEAQ. The DNA for the CDR3 is TGTGCCAGCAGCTTAGGGGGGTCTAATGAAAAACTGTTTTTT. This codes for CASSLGGSNEKLFF.

This clone was seen just once. V gene TRBV4-1 combines with J gene TRBJ1-4; perhaps TRBD1 as D (6 bases). The germline V gene encodes CDR1 MGHRA and CDR2 YSYEKL. CDR3 size: 16 residues. V was trimmed by 1 base and J by 5 bases, leaving 14 bases between them. The CDR3 sequence: CASSQGPGGTNEKLFF. The CDR3 DNA is TGCGCCAGCAGCCAAGGGCCGGGGGGCACGAATGAAAAACTGTTTTTT.

This clone has more than one count but fewer than ten. The chain employs TRBV10-1 and TRBJ2-3; possibly TRBD1 for D (6 bases). With 5 bases removed from V and 2 bases from J, the gap between germline ends came to 14 bases. The CDR3 runs 15 residues. Germline CDR1 reads WNHNN; CDR2 reads SYGVQD (reference sequence). This chain's CDR3 is CASSQDRYLTDTQYF. CDR3 sequence (DNA): TGCGCCAGCAGTCAGGACAGATACCTCACAGATACGCAGTATTTT.

The gene calls are TRBV18 and TRBJ2-3; the match to TRBD2 covers 10 bases. From germline, CDR1 is KGHSH and CDR2 LQKENI. Trimming removed 3 bases from V and 2 bases from J; junction bases left unmatched: 5. The CDR3 totals 16 residues. The chain's CDR3 is CASSPPGLADTDTQYF. DNA for the CDR3: TGTGCCAGCTCACCTCCTGGACTAGCGGACACAGATACGCAGTATTTT.

The rearrangement uses TRBV5-1 and TRBJ2-5, with 7 bases aligning to TRBD1. This CDR3 is 14 amino acids long. The V and J ends lost 4 bases and 3 bases, in that order; junction bases with no gene match: 6. Germline loops: CDR1 SGHRS, CDR2 YFSETQ. This CDR3 reads CASSKPGQKETQYF. CDR3 DNA sequence: TGCGCCAGCAGCAAACCGGGACAGAAAGAGACCCAGTACTTC.

This clone was counted a single time. V usage is TRBV18 and J usage is TRBJ2-5; 7 nucleotides align to TRBD1. The germline V gene has CDR1 KGHSH and CDR2 LQKENI. V lost 6 bases, J lost 5 bases, and 6 bases stayed unmatched. This CDR3 spans 13 amino acids. The CDR3 here is CASSRGQRETQYF. The CDR3 coding sequence is TGTGCCAGCTCGAGGGGACAGCGGGAGACCCAGTACTTC.

The CDR3 DNA reads TGCGCCAGCAGCTTGGAAGGGGAATGGGTCACAGATACGCAGTATTTT. This sequence encodes CASSLEGEWVTDTQYF. The chain couples TRBV5-1 to TRBJ2-3; D might be TRBD1 (5 bases). The CDR3 length is 16 residues. The V end lost 0 bases, the J end lost 2 bases, and 13 bases lay between the germline ends. Germline assignment: CDR1 SGHRS and CDR2 YFSETQ.

This clone was counted only a few times. The V and J genes are TRBV19 and TRBJ2-1; 11 bases map to TRBD2. Germline values: CDR1 LNHDA, CDR2 SQIVND (reference sequence). V lost 1 base and J lost 3; bases outside the gene matches: 5. The CDR3 length is 17 residues. The CDR3 sequence: CASSIAVTSGGYNEQFF. In nucleotides, the CDR3 is TGTGCCAGTAGTATAGCCGTTACTAGCGGGGGCTACAATGAGCAGTTCTTC.

The gene calls are TRBV30 and TRBJ2-2, with D unclear. Trimming pared 4 bases from V and 7 bases from J, leaving 7 bases between. There are 11 residues in the CDR3. In germline, CDR1 is GTSNPN, CDR2 SVGIG (reference sequence). CDR3 in amino acids: CAWIFRGELFF. The CDR3 DNA follows: TGTGCCTGGATTTTTCGCGGGGAGCTGTTTTTT. Supplemented by reference TRBV30 and TRBJ2-2, the full variable domain reads SQTIHQWPATLVQPVGSPLSLECTVEGTSNPNLYWYRQAAGRGLQLLFYSVGIGQISSEVPQNLSASRPQDRQFILSSKKLLLSDSGFYLCAWIFRGELFFGEGSRLTVL.

Points on this clone: The sample holds other DNA sequences that translate to the same CDR3. The rearrangement uses TRBV10-1 and TRBJ2-7; D might be TRBD1 or TRBD2, each matching 6 bases. This CDR3 has 15 residues. CDR1 is WNHNN, CDR2 SYGVQD, per germline (reference sequence). Trimming took 3 bases from V and 2 from J, leaving 14 bases between them. As DNA, the CDR3 is TGCGCCAGCAGTGAAGGTCGGGGGCCCCCCTACGAGCAGTACTTC. Translation: CASSEGRGPPYEQYF.

The V gene is TRBV7-2, the J gene TRBJ1-3; D ambiguous. The CDR3 length is 13 residues. The V end lost 4 bases, the J end lost 4 bases, and 8 bases lay between the germline ends. Germline V gene data show CDR1 as SGHTA and CDR2 as FQGNSA. The CDR3 coding sequence is TGTGCCAGCAGCTCGGACCAGGGAAACACCATATATTTT. It translates to CASSSDQGNTIYF. Drawing the rest from reference TRBV7-2 and TRBJ1-3, the complete variable domain is GAGVSQSPSNKVTEKGKDVELRCDPISGHTALYWYRQSLGQGLEFLIYFQGNSAPDKSGLPSDRFSAERTGGSVSTLTIQRTQQEDSAVYLCASSSDQGNTIYFGEGSWLTVV.

The chain combines TRBV18 with TRBJ2-4; either TRBD1 or TRBD2 may fit D (5 bases each). This CDR3 comprises 14 residues. With 5 bases removed from V and 3 bases from J, the gap between germline ends came to 11 bases. Germline assignment: CDR1 KGHSH and CDR2 LQKENI. The CDR3 protein is CASSSRGDKNIQYF. CDR3 DNA: TGTGCCAGCTCATCCCGAGGGGACAAAAACATTCAGTACTTC.

V gene TRBV19 combines with J gene TRBJ2-7; possibly TRBD1 for D (5 bases). The CDR3 spans 12 residues. Trimming cost V 8 bases and J 2 bases, with 10 bases left between them. Germline V lookup: CDR1 LNHDA, CDR2 SQIVND (reference sequence). The CDR3 loop is CASGQGTYEQYF. The CDR3 coding sequence is TGTGCCAGTGGCCAGGGTACCTACGAGCAGTACTTC.

This clone was counted between two and nine times. This chain joins TRBV5-1 and TRBJ2-1; D may be TRBD2 (5 bases). Germline V gene data show CDR1 as SGHRS and CDR2 as YFSETQ. V was trimmed by 4 bases and J by 3 bases, leaving 8 bases between them. The CDR3 extends over 13 amino acids. The CDR3 coding sequence is TGCGCCAGCAGCCCAACTAGCTACAATGAGCAGTTCTTC. As protein: CASSPTSYNEQFF.

V is TRBV6-5 and J is TRBJ2-3, with D perhaps TRBD2 (6 bases). The CDR3 totals 15 residues. Germline CDR1 reads MNHEY; CDR2 reads SVGAGI. The ends were cut back, 5 bases at V and 0 bases at J, with 12 bases in the middle. The CDR3, as DNA: TGTGCCAGCAGTGCGAAGGGGACTAGCACAGATACGCAGTATTTT. Encoded protein: CASSAKGTSTDTQYF.